One sample yielded the 7 T cell receptor beta chains listed below, sequenced in a study of blood T cell repertoires in COVID-19. The protocol was immunoSEQ multiplex PCR, while the TCRdb copy is restricted to in-frame clones and leaves out a portion. The sample contains about 390,000 clones, about 87% of which appear only once. The sequencing input was peripheral blood. The receptors here all came from an older woman with COVID-19, enrolled during active disease.

The CDR3 protein is CASWPWEADTQYF. The DNA of the CDR3 is TGTGCCAGCTGGCCTTGGGAGGCAGATACGCAGTATTTT. The chain has TRBV6-5 and TRBJ2-3, with TRBD2 as a possible D gene (6 bases). The germline CDR1 and CDR2 sequences are MNHEY and SVGAGI. V lost 8 bases and J lost 4, with 13 bases in between. This CDR3 has 13 amino acids.

The chain recombines TRBV19 with TRBJ1-5, with D possibly matching TRBD1 (6 bases). Deletions cut 3 bases from V and 2 bases from J, with 14 bases between. Per germline, CDR1 LNHDA and CDR2 SQIVND (reference sequence). CDR3 size: 16 residues. The CDR3 DNA reads TGTGCCAGTAGTATCGCGGGGGGGCCTGGCAATCAGCCCCAGCATTTT. Residues: CASSIAGGPGNQPQHF.

V usage is TRBV2 and J usage is TRBJ2-6; perhaps TRBD2 as D (6 bases). This CDR3 has 17 amino acids. Germline V gene data show CDR1 as SNHLY and CDR2 as FYNNEI. Trimming removed 3 bases from V and 2 bases from J, with 14 bases in between. The CDR3 loop reads CASSDYGGGTGANVLTF. CDR3 nucleotide sequence: TGTGCCAGCAGTGATTACGGGGGTGGGACTGGGGCCAACGTCCTGACTTTC.

The chain has TRBV6-6 and TRBJ1-2, with 8 nucleotides matching TRBD1. Germline V gene lookup returns CDR1 MNHNY and CDR2 SVGAGI (reference sequence). The V segment lost 2 bases and the J segment 8 bases; nucleotides outside the gene matches: 10. The CDR3 has 15 residues. CDR3 residues: CASSYERTGWRGYTF. Written as DNA, the CDR3 is TGTGCCAGCAGTTACGAACGGACAGGGTGGCGCGGCTACACCTTC.

The chain combines TRBV5-4 with TRBJ2-5; D possibly corresponds to TRBD1 (6 bases). The V gene's germline CDR1 is SGHNT and CDR2 YYREEE (reference sequence). V was clipped by 6 bases and J by 5 bases, with 26 bases between them. The CDR3 is 17 residues long. The CDR3 DNA reads TGTGCCAGCACCGTTGCACAGGGAAGGGGCATGAGGGAGACCCAGTACTTC. This gives the protein CASTVAQGRGMRETQYF.

The chain has TRBV7-2 and TRBJ1-4; possibly TRBD1 for D (5 bases). Germline CDR1 SGHTA, CDR2 FQGNSA. Trimming took 5 bases from V and 7 from J, leaving 17 bases between them. The CDR3 consists of 15 residues. The CDR3 DNA follows: TGTGCCAGCAGCACCTCGTCCCGGAGGGGTGAAAAACTGTTTTTT. It translates to CASSTSSRRGEKLFF.

The sample holds a few counts of this clone. The chain recombines TRBV3-1 (or the pseudogene TRBV3-2) with TRBJ1-2; D possibly corresponds to TRBD1 (5 bases). CDR1 is LGHDT and CDR2 is YNNKEL in the germline V gene (reference sequence). Trimming left V 3 bases short and J 4 bases short, with 9 bases between. The CDR3 covers 13 residues. The CDR3 loop is CASSHAGSYGYTF. The CDR3 region has the DNA TGTGCCAGCAGCCATGCAGGGTCCTATGGCTACACCTTC.